A single sample gave rise to the 28 T cell receptor beta chains below, sequenced in a study of post-analysis software for immune sequencing data. Libraries were made from TCR beta cDNA, and they carried unique molecular identifiers. TCRdb re-analysed the PCR reads in MiXCR, keeping a single row per CDR3 protein. The sample yields hundreds of thousands of distinct CDR3 sequences, over 45% seen once. Study conclusions and caveats: The five TRBV segments detected at higher frequency in patients than in controls included TRBV5-6, TRBV5-1 and TRBV20-1.

These TCRs are of unknown antigen specificity. Material for sequencing was blood. The receptors derive from a girl aged 2-15 years with multiple sclerosis.

The chain joins TRBV6-5 to TRBJ2-5; possible D gene TRBD2, 7 bases. From germline, CDR1 is MNHEY and CDR2 SVGAGI. The CDR3 has 14 amino acids. V dropped 4 bases and J dropped 5 bases, with 14 bases sitting between them. This chain's CDR3 is CASSFTPGGETQYF. The CDR3 region has the DNA TGTGCCAGCAGTTTTACACCGGGGGGCGAGACCCAGTACTTC.

As regards this clonotype: One end of the junction is discordant with germline, which a read error may explain. The chain has TRBV12-3 or TRBV12-4 and TRBJ2-1, with TRBD2 identical over 8 bases. This CDR3 has 16 amino acids. The CDR3 here is CASSSSAGANYSEQFF. CDR3 in DNA: TGTGCCAGCAGTTCCTCAGCGGGGGCTAACTACAGTGAGCAGTTCTTC.

V gene TRBV18 combines with J gene TRBJ2-4, with D perhaps given as TRBD1 or TRBD2 (5 bases each). The J call could be wrong; TRBJ2-7 is a better fit for the DNA end. The germline V gene encodes CDR1 KGHSH and CDR2 LQKENI. CDR3 size: 14 residues. The CDR3, as DNA: TGTGCCAGCTCACCAGTAGGGGAGAGGTACGAGCAGTACTTC. As protein: CASSPVGERYEQYF.

V gene TRBV6-2 or TRBV6-3 combines with J gene TRBJ2-1; the match to TRBD2 covers 8 bases. Germline loops: CDR1 MNHEY, CDR2 SVGEGT. J was trimmed by 4 bases and V by 2 bases; bases with no gene match: 4. The CDR3 extends over 15 amino acids. CDR3 sequence: CASSYRAGAYNEQFF. CDR3 coding DNA: TGTGCCAGCAGTTACCGAGCGGGAGCTTACAATGAGCAGTTCTTC.

The V call is TRBV5-1, the J call TRBJ2-1, with D perhaps TRBD2 (7 bases). The germline CDR1 and CDR2 sequences are SGHRS and YFSETQ. This CDR3 is 17 amino acids long. V was shortened by 0 bases and J by 13 bases, with 26 bases between the two germline ends. The CDR3 spells CASSLVGGGMEELIQFF. CDR3 coding DNA: TGCGCCAGCAGCTTGGTTGGGGGGGGCATGGAGGAGTTAATACAGTTCTTC.

The sample holds a few counts of this clonotype. V usage is TRBV11-2 and J usage is TRBJ2-5, with TRBD1 matching 8 bases. The V and J ends lost 5 bases and 1 base, in that order; junction bases with no gene match: 3. This CDR3 comprises 14 residues. Germline CDR1 is SGHAT and CDR2 is FQNNGV. The CDR3, as DNA: TGTGCCAGCAGCCCGGGACAGGCCCAAGAGACCCAGTACTTC. This translates into CASSPGQAQETQYF.

The chain is built from TRBV3-1 and TRBJ2-3, with D possibly matching TRBD1 (5 bases). Per the germline V gene, CDR1 is LGHDT and CDR2 is YNNKEL (reference sequence). The CDR3 loop spans 15 amino acids. V gave up 5 bases and J gave up 0 bases, with 12 bases separating them. Written as DNA, the CDR3 is TGTGCCAGCAGCGGTCTGACAGCTAGCACAGATACGCAGTATTTT. Encoded protein: CASSGLTASTDTQYF.

This sequence joins TRBV12-3 or TRBV12-4 and TRBJ1-6; D is undetermined. V was shortened by 0 bases and J by 4 bases, with 10 bases between the two germline ends. The length of the CDR3 is 16 residues. CDR3 amino acids: CASSLARRQYNSPLHF. The CDR3 DNA follows: TGTGCCAGCAGTTTAGCGAGGAGGCAGTATAATTCACCCCTCCACTTT.

This clonotype was recorded a few times. The V and J genes are TRBV20-1 and TRBJ2-7, with D possibly TRBD2 on 5 matching bases. The J call may not be correct, given that the DNA end is closer to TRBJ2-5. CDR1 and CDR2 from the germline V gene are DFQATT and SNEGSKA (reference sequence). The CDR3 is 14 amino acids. The CDR3 loop reads CSARRPSGQETQYF. As DNA, the CDR3 is TGCAGTGCTAGACGGCCGTCGGGGCAAGAGACCCAGTACTTC.

This chain connects TRBV4-1 to TRBJ2-3; no reliable D call. Trimming left V 4 bases short and J 2 bases short, with 13 bases between. Per the germline V gene, CDR1 is MGHRA and CDR2 is YSYEKL. The CDR3 contains 15 residues. The CDR3 region is CASSPSPGITDTQYF. For the CDR3, the DNA is TGCGCCAGCAGCCCCTCTCCAGGAATCACAGATACGCAGTATTTT.

This clonotype was picked up a small number of times. The chain links TRBV7-2 to TRBJ2-1, with no clear D. This CDR3 is built from 16 residues. The V and J ends lost 1 base and 6 bases respectively, with 16 bases between them. Germline CDR1 SGHTA, CDR2 FQGNSA. The CDR3 bases are TGTGCCAGCAGCTTAGAGTCGCCCGCTCTGGGCAATGAGCAGTTCTTC. This translates into CASSLESPALGNEQFF.

This clonotype was found once. The rearrangement uses TRBV10-3 and TRBJ2-3; D not resolved. CDR3 length equals 12 residues. CDR1 is ENHRY and CDR2 is SYGVKD in the germline V gene. The germline V and J ends were trimmed by 6 bases and 6 bases, with 10 bases remaining between them. Here the CDR3 DNA reads TGTGCCATCAGCCTCCGAGCGGATACGCAGTATTTT. This translates into CAISLRADTQYF.

The chain is built from TRBV2 and TRBJ1-2, with 8 bases identical to TRBD1. The V and J ends lost 6 bases and 6 bases, in that order; junction bases with no gene match: 6. This CDR3 spans 13 amino acids. CDR1 and CDR2 (germline): SNHLY, FYNNEI. This CDR3 is CASRPTGEDGYTF. The CDR3 nucleotides read TGTGCCAGCAGGCCGACAGGGGAGGATGGCTACACCTTC.

The chain carries TRBV20-1 and TRBJ1-2; no clear D gene. The CDR3 length is 15 residues. Looked up from germline, CDR1 is DFQATT and CDR2 is SNEGSKA (reference sequence). Deletions cut 0 bases from V and 1 base from J, with 12 bases between. CDR3 nucleotides: TGCAGTGCTAGAGATGCGACTCGCCTTAACTATGGCTACACCTTC. Protein: CSARDATRLNYGYTF.

A single count supports this clonotype. The V gene is TRBV9, the J gene TRBJ2-1, with 10 bases identical to TRBD2. The CDR3 is 15 residues long. Trimming at V came to 0 bases and at J to 8 bases, leaving 5 bases not matched to a gene. Germline loops: CDR1 SGDLS, CDR2 YYNGEE. CDR3 DNA: TGTGCCAGCAGCGTAGGAAGCGGGAGGGCCGATGAGCAGTTCTTC. Amino acids: CASSVGSGRADEQFF.

The chain joins TRBV6-5 to TRBJ2-1; perhaps TRBD1 as D (5 bases). The V and J ends lost 0 bases and 8 bases respectively, with 17 bases between them. The CDR3 covers 16 residues. Germline CDR1 is MNHEY and CDR2 is SVGAGI. CDR3 nucleotide sequence: TGTGCCAGCAGTTACTCGACACAGGCGGCTGGGCATGAGCAGTTCTTC. Its translation: CASSYSTQAAGHEQFF.

The V gene is TRBV9, the J gene TRBJ2-6; the D is unclear. This CDR3 region has 14 residues. Germline CDR1 SGDLS, CDR2 YYNGEE. V was pared by 4 bases and J by 0 bases, with 5 bases between. CDR3: CASSTDSGANVLTF. CDR3 DNA sequence: TGTGCCAGCAGCACAGACTCTGGGGCCAACGTCCTGACTTTC.

The gene calls are TRBV6-2 or TRBV6-3 and TRBJ1-2; TRBD1 matches 7 bases. The CDR3 sequence is 13 residues long. V shed 7 bases, J shed 6 bases, and the junction held 8 bases outside the gene matches. From germline, CDR1 is MNHEY and CDR2 SVGEGT. The CDR3, as DNA: TGTGCCAGCATGACAGGGCGACCGGATGGCTACACCTTC. It encodes CASMTGRPDGYTF.

V and J are TRBV20-1 and TRBJ2-3; D assignment may be TRBD1 or TRBD2 (5 bases each). From germline, CDR1 is DFQATT and CDR2 SNEGSKA (reference sequence). The CDR3 loop spans 12 amino acids. The CDR3 region is CSAWGNTDTQYF. In nucleotides, the CDR3 is TGCAGCGCTTGGGGGAACACAGATACGCAGTATTTT.

The J gene is TRBJ2-3, the V gene TRBV12-3 or TRBV12-4; 14 nucleotides agree with TRBD2. The CDR3 is made up of 18 amino acids. V was pared by 1 base and J by 2 bases, with 5 bases of the junction left unmatched. CDR3 DNA: TGTGCCAGCAGTTTAGGGACTAGCGGGGGGATTCTCACAGATACGCAGTATTTT. Its protein product is CASSLGTSGGILTDTQYF.

This clonotype came up a few times. The CDR3: CASSYSRASTYEQYF. The CDR3 DNA sequence: TGTGCCAGCAGTTACTCCCGTGCCTCAACCTACGAGCAGTACTTC. This chain connects TRBV6-5 to TRBJ2-7; D not resolved. Germline V lookup: CDR1 MNHEY, CDR2 SVGAGI. V was pared by 0 bases and J by 2 bases, with 11 bases between. This CDR3 region has 15 residues.

The V gene is TRBV5-4, the J gene TRBJ2-1, with 8 bases fitting TRBD2. Germline-derived CDR1 and CDR2 are SGHNT and YYREEE (reference sequence). This CDR3 is 16 amino acids long. The junction had 12 bases not matched to a gene; V was cut back by 2 bases and J by 8 bases. CDR3 sequence reads: CASSFLSSGRIYEQFF. CDR3 sequence (DNA): TGTGCCAGCAGCTTTCTTTCGAGCGGGAGAATCTATGAGCAGTTCTTC.

CDR3 region: CASRPLLAPGTEAFF. The CDR3 coding sequence is TGTGCCAGCAGGCCTTTACTAGCTCCAGGGACTGAAGCTTTCTTT. J is TRBJ1-1 and V is TRBV6-2 or TRBV6-3; a possible D gene is TRBD1 (5 bases). This CDR3 is built from 15 residues. CDR1 is MNHEY, CDR2 SVGEGT, per germline. The V end lost 6 bases, the J end lost 5 bases, and 19 bases lay between the germline ends.

This rearrangement joins TRBV20-1 to TRBJ2-5, with D possibly being TRBD2 (6 bases). Trimming removed 2 bases at V and 2 bases at J, with 12 bases between. Germline V gene sequence: CDR1 DFQATT, CDR2 SNEGSKA (reference sequence). CDR3 length: 14 residues. CDR3 amino acids: CSARTAGLQETQYF. The CDR3, as DNA: TGCAGTGCTAGAACGGCGGGACTTCAAGAGACCCAGTACTTC.

This clonotype came up a few times. The chain joins TRBV12-3 or TRBV12-4 to TRBJ1-2; D not resolved. The CDR3 runs 13 residues. Deletions cut 5 bases from V and 0 bases from J, with 7 bases between. The CDR3 nucleotides are TGTGCCAGCAGTGCTCTGGCTAACTATGGCTACACCTTC. Protein: CASSALANYGYTF.

This CDR3 is CASSIFGEGEETQYF. The CDR3 DNA is TGTGCCAGTAGTATCTTCGGAGAGGGGGAAGAGACCCAGTACTTC. This chain links TRBV19 with TRBJ2-5; tentative D call: TRBD1 (6 bases). The CDR3 length is 15 residues. V dropped 3 bases and J dropped 3 bases, with 14 bases sitting between them. Looked up from germline, CDR1 is LNHDA and CDR2 is SQIVND (reference sequence).

The gene calls are TRBV20-1 and TRBJ2-5, with unresolved D. Between the trimmed V and J ends, which lost 2 bases and 2 bases, there was a span of 9 bases. Germline assignment: CDR1 DFQATT and CDR2 SNEGSKA (reference sequence). This CDR3 spans 13 amino acids. The CDR3 bases are TGCAGTGCTAGATCAAGGGTACAAGAGACCCAGTACTTC. It is translated as CSARSRVQETQYF.

The V gene is TRBV7-9, the J gene TRBJ2-7; 9 nucleotides align to TRBD1. CDR1 SEHNR and CDR2 FQNEAQ come from the germline V gene (reference sequence). This CDR3 has 16 residues. The ends lost 4 bases at V and 3 bases at J; junction bases unmatched: 10. CDR3 region: CASSSSDRGSDYEQYF. DNA of the CDR3: TGTGCCAGCAGCTCCTCGGACAGGGGCAGCGACTACGAGCAGTACTTC. The whole variable domain, filled in from reference TRBV7-9 and TRBJ2-7, reads DTGVSQNPRHKITKRGQNVTFRCDPISEHNRLYWYRQTLGQGPEFLTYFQNEAQLEKSRLLSDRFSAERPKGSFSTLEIQRTEQGDSAMYLCASSSSDRGSDYEQYFGPGTRLTVT.